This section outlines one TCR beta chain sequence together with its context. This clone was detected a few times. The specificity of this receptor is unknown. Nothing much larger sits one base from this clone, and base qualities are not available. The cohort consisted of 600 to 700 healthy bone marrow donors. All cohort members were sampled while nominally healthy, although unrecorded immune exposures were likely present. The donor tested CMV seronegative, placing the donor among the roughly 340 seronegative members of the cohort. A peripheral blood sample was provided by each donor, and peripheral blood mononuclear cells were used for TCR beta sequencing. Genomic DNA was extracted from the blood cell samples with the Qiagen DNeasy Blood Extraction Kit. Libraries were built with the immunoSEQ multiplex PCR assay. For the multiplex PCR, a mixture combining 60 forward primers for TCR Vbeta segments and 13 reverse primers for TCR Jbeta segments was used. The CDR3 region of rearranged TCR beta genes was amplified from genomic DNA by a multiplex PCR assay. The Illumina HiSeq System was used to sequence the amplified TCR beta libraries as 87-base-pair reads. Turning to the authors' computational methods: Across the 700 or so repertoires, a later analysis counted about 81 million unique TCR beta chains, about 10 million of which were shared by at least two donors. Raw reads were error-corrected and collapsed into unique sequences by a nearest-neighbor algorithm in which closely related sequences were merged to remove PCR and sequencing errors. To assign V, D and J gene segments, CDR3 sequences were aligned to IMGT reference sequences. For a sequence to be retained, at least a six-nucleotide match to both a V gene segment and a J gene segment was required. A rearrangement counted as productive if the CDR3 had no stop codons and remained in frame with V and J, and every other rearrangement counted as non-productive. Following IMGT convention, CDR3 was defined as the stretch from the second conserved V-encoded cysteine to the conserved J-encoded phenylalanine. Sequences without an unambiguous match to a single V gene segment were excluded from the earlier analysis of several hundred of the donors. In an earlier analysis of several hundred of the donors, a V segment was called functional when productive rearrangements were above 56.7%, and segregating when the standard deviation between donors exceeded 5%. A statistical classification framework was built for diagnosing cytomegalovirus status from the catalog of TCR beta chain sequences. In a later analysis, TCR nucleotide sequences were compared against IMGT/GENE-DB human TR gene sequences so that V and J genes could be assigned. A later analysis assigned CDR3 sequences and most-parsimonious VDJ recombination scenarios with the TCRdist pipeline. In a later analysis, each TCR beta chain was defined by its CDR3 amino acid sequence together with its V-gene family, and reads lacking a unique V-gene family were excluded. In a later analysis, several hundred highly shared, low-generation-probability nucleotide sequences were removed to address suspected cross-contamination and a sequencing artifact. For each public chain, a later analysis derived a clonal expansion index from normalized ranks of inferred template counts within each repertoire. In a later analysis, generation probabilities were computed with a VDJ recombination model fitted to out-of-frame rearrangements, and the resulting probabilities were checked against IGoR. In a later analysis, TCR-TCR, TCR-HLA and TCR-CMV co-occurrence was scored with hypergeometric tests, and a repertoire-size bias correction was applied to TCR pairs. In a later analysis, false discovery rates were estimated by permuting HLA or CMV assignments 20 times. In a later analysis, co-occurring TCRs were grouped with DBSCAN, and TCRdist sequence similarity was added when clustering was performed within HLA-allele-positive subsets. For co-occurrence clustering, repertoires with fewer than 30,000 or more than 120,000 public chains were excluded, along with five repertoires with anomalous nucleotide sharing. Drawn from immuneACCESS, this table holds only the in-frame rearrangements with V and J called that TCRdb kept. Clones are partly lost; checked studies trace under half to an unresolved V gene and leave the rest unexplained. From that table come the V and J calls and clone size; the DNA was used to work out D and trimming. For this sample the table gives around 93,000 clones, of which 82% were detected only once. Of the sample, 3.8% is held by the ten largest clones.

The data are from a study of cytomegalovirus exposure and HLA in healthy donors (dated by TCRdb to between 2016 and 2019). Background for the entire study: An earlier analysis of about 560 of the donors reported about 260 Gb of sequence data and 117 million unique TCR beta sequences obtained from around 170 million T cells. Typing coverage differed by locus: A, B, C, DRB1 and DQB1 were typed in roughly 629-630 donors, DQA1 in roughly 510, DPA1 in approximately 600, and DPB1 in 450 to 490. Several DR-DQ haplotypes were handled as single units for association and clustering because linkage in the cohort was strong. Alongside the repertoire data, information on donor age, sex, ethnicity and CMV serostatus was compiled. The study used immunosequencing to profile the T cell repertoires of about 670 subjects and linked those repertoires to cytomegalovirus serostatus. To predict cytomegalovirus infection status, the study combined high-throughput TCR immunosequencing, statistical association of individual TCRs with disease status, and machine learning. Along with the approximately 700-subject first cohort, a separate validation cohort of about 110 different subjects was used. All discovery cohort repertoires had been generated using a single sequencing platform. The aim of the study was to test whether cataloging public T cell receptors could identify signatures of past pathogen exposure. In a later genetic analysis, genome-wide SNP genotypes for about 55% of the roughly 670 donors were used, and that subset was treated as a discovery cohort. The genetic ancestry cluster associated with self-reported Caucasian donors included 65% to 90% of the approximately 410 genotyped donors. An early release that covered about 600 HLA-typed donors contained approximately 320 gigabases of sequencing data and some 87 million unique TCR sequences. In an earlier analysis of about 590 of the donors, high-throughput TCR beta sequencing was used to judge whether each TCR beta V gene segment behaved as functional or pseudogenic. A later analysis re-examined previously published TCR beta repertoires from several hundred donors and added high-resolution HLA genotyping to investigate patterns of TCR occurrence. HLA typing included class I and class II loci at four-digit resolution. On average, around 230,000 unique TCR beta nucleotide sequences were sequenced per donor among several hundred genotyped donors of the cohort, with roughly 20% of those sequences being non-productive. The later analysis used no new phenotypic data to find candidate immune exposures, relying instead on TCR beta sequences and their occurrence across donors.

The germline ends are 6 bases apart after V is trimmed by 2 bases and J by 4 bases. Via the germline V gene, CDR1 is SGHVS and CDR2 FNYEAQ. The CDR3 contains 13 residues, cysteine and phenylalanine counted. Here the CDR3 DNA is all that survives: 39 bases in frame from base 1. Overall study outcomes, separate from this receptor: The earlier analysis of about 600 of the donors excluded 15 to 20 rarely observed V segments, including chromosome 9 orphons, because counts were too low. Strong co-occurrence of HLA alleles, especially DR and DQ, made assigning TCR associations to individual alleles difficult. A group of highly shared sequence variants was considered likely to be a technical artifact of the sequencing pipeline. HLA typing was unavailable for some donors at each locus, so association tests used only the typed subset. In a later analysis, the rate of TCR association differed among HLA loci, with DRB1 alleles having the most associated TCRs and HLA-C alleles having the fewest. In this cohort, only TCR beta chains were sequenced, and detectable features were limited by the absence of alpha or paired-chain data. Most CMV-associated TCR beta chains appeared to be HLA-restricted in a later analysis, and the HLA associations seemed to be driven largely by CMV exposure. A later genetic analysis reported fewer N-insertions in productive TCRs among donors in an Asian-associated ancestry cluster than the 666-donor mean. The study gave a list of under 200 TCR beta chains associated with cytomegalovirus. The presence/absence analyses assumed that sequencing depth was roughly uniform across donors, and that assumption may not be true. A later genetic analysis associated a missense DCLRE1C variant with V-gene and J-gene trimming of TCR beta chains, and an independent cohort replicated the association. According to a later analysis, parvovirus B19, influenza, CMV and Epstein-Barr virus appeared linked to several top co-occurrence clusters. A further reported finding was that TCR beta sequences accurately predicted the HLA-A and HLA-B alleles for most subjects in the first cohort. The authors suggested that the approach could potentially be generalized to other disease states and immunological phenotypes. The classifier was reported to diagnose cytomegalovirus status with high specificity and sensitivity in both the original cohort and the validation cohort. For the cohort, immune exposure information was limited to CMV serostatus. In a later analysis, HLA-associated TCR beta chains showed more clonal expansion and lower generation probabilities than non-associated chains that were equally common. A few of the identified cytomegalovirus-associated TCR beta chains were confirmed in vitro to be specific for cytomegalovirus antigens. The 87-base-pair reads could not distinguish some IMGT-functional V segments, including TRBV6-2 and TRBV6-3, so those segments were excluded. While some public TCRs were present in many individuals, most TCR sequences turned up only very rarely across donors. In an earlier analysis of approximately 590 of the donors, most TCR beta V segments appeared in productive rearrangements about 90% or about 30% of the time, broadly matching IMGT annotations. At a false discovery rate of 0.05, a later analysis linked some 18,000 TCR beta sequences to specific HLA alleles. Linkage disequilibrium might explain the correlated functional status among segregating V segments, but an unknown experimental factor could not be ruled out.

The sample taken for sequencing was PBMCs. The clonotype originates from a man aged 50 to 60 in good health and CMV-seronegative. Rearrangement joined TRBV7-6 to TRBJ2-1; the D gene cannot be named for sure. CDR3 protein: CASSLSLYNEQFF. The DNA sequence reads TGTGCCAGCAGCTTATCCTTGTACAATGAGCAGTTCTTC. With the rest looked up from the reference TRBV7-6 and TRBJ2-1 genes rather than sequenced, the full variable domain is GAGVSQSPRYKVTKRGQDVALRCDPISGHVSLYWYRQALGQGPEFLTYFNYEAQQDKSGLPNDRFSAERPEGSISTLTIQRTEQRDSAMYRCASSLSLYNEQFFGPGTRLTVL.